Presented here are 17 T cell receptor beta chains from one specimen sequenced in a study of cytotoxic CD8 clonotypes in ibrutinib-treated CLL. The method was immunoSEQ multiplex PCR; TCRdb's version includes in-frame clones alone and lacks a portion of them. The profile shows about 160,000 clones, 70% to 85% of them singletons. The sequencing here drew on PBMCs, taken after 24 months of ibrutinib treatment. The receptor set was obtained from a human donor with chronic lymphocytic leukemia.

The genes are TRBV9 and TRBJ1-2, with D unclear. CDR1 is SGDLS, CDR2 YYNGEE, per germline. The V end lost 0 bases, the J end lost 0 bases, and 3 bases lay between the germline ends. The CDR3 sequence is 13 residues long. The CDR3 DNA follows: TGTGCCAGCAGCGTAGTAGCTAACTATGGCTACACCTTC. Amino acid sequence: CASSVVANYGYTF.

The J gene is TRBJ2-7, the V gene TRBV5-1; D possibly corresponds to TRBD1 (6 bases). Germline loops: CDR1 SGHRS, CDR2 YFSETQ. V lost 0 bases and J lost 3, with 13 bases in between. CDR3 length equals 15 residues. The CDR3 bases are TGCGCCAGCAGCTTGGCCCCGGGACAAAGCTACGAGCAGTACTTC. As protein: CASSLAPGQSYEQYF. The entire variable domain, with the rest obtained from reference TRBV5-1 and TRBJ2-7, is as follows: KAGVTQTPRYLIKTRGQQVTLSCSPISGHRSVSWYQQTPGQGLQFLFEYFSETQRNKGNFPGRFSGRQFSNSRSEMNVSTLELGDSALYLCASSLAPGQSYEQYFGPGTRLTVT.

The gene calls are TRBV30 and TRBJ2-7; 7 nucleotides align to TRBD1. CDR3 length: 13 residues. The V segment lost 4 bases and the J segment 4 bases; nucleotides outside the gene matches: 7. Germline V lookup: CDR1 GTSNPN, CDR2 SVGIG (reference sequence). The CDR3 DNA follows: TGTGCCTGGAAGACAGGGAACCTTTACGAGCAGTACTTC. It encodes CAWKTGNLYEQYF.

The chain couples TRBV5-1 to TRBJ2-1, with D tentatively TRBD2 (6 bases). The germline V gene encodes CDR1 SGHRS and CDR2 YFSETQ. V lost 4 bases and J 0 bases, leaving 14 bases between the germline ends. This CDR3 is 16 amino acids long. The chain's CDR3 is CASSAGLQRSYNEQFF. CDR3 DNA: TGCGCCAGCAGCGCGGGACTTCAACGCTCCTACAATGAGCAGTTCTTC.

The chain carries TRBV18 and TRBJ2-5, with D perhaps TRBD2 (6 bases). The V end lost 1 base, the J end lost 5 bases, and 11 bases lay between the germline ends. Germline V gene data show CDR1 as KGHSH and CDR2 as LQKENI. The CDR3 extends over 14 amino acids. The CDR3 loop reads CASSPLRRAETQYF. CDR3 nucleotide sequence: TGTGCCAGCTCACCACTTCGGAGGGCGGAGACCCAGTACTTC.

This clone appeared a single time. The chain carries TRBV7-3 and TRBJ2-5; TRBD2 agrees at 9 bases. The V gene end was trimmed by 2 bases and the J gene end by 1 base; junction bases not matched to a gene: 2. This CDR3 is 15 amino acids long. CDR1 is SGHTA and CDR2 is FQGTGA in the germline V gene. The CDR3 bases are TGTGCCAGCAGCTTATGGCGGGAGGGCCAAGAGACCCAGTACTTC. It encodes CASSLWREGQETQYF.

The J gene is TRBJ1-1, the V gene TRBV7-2; a possible D gene is TRBD1 (5 bases). The germline V and J ends were trimmed by 5 bases and 1 base, with 14 bases remaining between them. This CDR3 is built from 15 residues. Germline lookup yields CDR1 SGHTA and CDR2 FQGNSA. The DNA for the CDR3 is TGTGCCAGCAGCGGCCAGGGCAGGGCGAACACTGAAGCTTTCTTT. This codes for CASSGQGRANTEAFF.

The table lists this clone with a count of one. The chain links TRBV19 to TRBJ1-5; D is undetermined. From germline, CDR1 is LNHDA and CDR2 SQIVND (reference sequence). The CDR3 runs 13 residues. Trimming stripped 9 bases from V and 4 bases from J, with 13 bases between. The DNA for the CDR3 is TGTGCCAGCGGAGACCGACTAAATCAGCCCCAGCATTTT. This codes for CASGDRLNQPQHF.

The gene calls are TRBV10-3 and TRBJ2-7; the D is unclear. CDR1 and CDR2 from the germline V gene are ENHRY and SYGVKD. There are 13 residues in the CDR3. Trimming removed 4 bases at V and 0 bases at J, with 7 bases between. The DNA of the CDR3 is TGTGCCATCAGTGTGGATGCCTCCTACGAGCAGTACTTC. The encoded protein is CAISVDASYEQYF.

This chain joins TRBV7-3 and TRBJ2-6; perhaps TRBD1 as D (6 bases). Germline V gene data show CDR1 as SGHTA and CDR2 as FQGTGA. The CDR3 extends over 18 amino acids. Between the trimmed V and J ends, which lost 0 bases and 4 bases, there was a span of 16 bases. Written as DNA, the CDR3 is TGTGCCAGCAGCTTAACACGGGGTCAGGGGACAGGGGCCAACGTCCTGACTTTC. Its protein is CASSLTRGQGTGANVLTF. The variable domain in full, with the rest retrieved from reference TRBV7-3 and TRBJ2-6, is GAGVSQTPSNKVTEKGKYVELRCDPISGHTALYWYRQSLGQGPEFLIYFQGTGAADDSGLPNDRFFAVRPEGSVSTLKIQRTERGDSAVYLCASSLTRGQGTGANVLTFGAGSRLTVL.

This clone has a handful of counts. This sequence joins TRBV28 and TRBJ2-3; D might be TRBD1 (6 bases). Between the trimmed V and J ends, which lost 4 bases and 1 base, there was a span of 12 bases. The CDR3 length is 15 residues. CDR1 is MDHEN, CDR2 SYDVKM, per germline. The DNA for the CDR3 is TGTGCCAGCAGTTCCCCCGGGACACGCACAGATACGCAGTATTTT. Its protein is CASSSPGTRTDTQYF.

This chain joins TRBV7-6 and TRBJ1-2; tentative D call: TRBD1 (6 bases). The CDR3 has 15 amino acids. V was cut by 5 bases and J by 2 bases, with 15 bases left in between. Germline V gene data show CDR1 as SGHVS and CDR2 as FNYEAQ. CDR3 DNA: TGTGCCAGCAGCCCGGAACTACAGGGAAACTATGGCTACACCTTC. It is translated as CASSPELQGNYGYTF. The entire variable domain, with the rest obtained from reference TRBV7-6 and TRBJ1-2, is as follows: GAGVSQSPRYKVTKRGQDVALRCDPISGHVSLYWYRQALGQGPEFLTYFNYEAQQDKSGLPNDRFSAERPEGSISTLTIQRTEQRDSAMYRCASSPELQGNYGYTFGSGTRLTVV.

This sequence joins TRBV4-1 and TRBJ2-1; 12 bases are a match to TRBD2. The junction had 10 bases not matched to a gene; V was cut back by 4 bases and J by 6 bases. The CDR3 runs 17 residues. The germline CDR1 and CDR2 sequences are MGHRA and YSYEKL. In DNA form, the CDR3 reads TGCGCCAGCAGCCGCGGATGGACTAGCGGGGAGGGCAATGAGCAGTTCTTC. Translating gives CASSRGWTSGEGNEQFF.

The chain recombines TRBV7-9 with TRBJ2-2; D not resolved. The CDR3 covers 12 residues. The ends were cut back, 3 bases at V and 5 bases at J, with 4 bases in the middle. CDR1 SEHNR and CDR2 FQNEAQ come from the germline V gene (reference sequence). CDR3 residues: CASSFETGELFF. The CDR3 DNA follows: TGTGCCAGCAGCTTCGAGACCGGGGAGCTGTTTTTT. Drawing the rest from reference TRBV7-9 and TRBJ2-2, the complete variable domain is DTGVSQNPRHKITKRGQNVTFRCDPISEHNRLYWYRQTLGQGPEFLTYFQNEAQLEKSRLLSDRFSAERPKGSFSTLEIQRTEQGDSAMYLCASSFETGELFFGEGSRLTVL.

The genes are TRBV5-1 and TRBJ2-5; maybe TRBD1 (5 bases). CDR3 size: 14 residues. Deletions cut 0 bases from V and 1 base from J, with 7 bases between. Germline V gene data show CDR1 as SGHRS and CDR2 as YFSETQ. CDR3: CASSLGQTQETQYF. For the CDR3, the DNA is TGCGCCAGCAGCTTGGGACAGACCCAAGAGACCCAGTACTTC.

V gene TRBV19 combines with J gene TRBJ1-1; D gene unclear. The germline V gene encodes CDR1 LNHDA and CDR2 SQIVND (reference sequence). The length of the CDR3 is 13 residues. With 2 bases removed from V and 1 base from J, the gap between germline ends came to 5 bases. In nucleotides, the CDR3 is TGTGCCAGTAGTATAAAGTCGAACACTGAAGCTTTCTTT. It codes for CASSIKSNTEAFF. The complete variable domain, with remaining parts taken from reference TRBV19 and TRBJ1-1, reads DGGITQSPKYLFRKEGQNVTLSCEQNLNHDAMYWYRQDPGQGLRLIYYSQIVNDFQKGDIAEGYSVSREKKESFPLTVTSAQKNPTAFYLCASSIKSNTEAFFGQGTRLTVV.

Only a few counts were recorded for this clone. This chain links TRBV7-3 with TRBJ1-1; D remains ambiguous. Trimming cost V 5 bases and J 1 base, with 8 bases left between them. This CDR3 spans 13 amino acids. Germline V gene lookup returns CDR1 SGHTA and CDR2 FQGTGA. Written as DNA, the CDR3 is TGTGCCAGCAGCATTGGAAAGAACACTGAAGCTTTCTTT. Translating it yields CASSIGKNTEAFF.